The T cell receptor beta chain under discussion was sequenced for a study of stem cell transplantation in POMP-related autoinflammatory disease. Whole-study context: Defective thymoproteasomes were hypothesized to impair CD8+ T-cell positive selection. Study-wide results and limits: PRAID patients trended toward lower TRB diversity and higher clonality in all analyzed T-cell subsets.

Of note for this clone: Its cognate antigen is unknown.

Profiled with immunoSEQ multiplex PCR; TCRdb holds only in-frame clones, not every one. The data show over 30,000 clones, around 90% seen once. V was trimmed by 4 bases and J by 0 bases, leaving 16 bases between them. Germline CDR1 reads MGHRA; CDR2 reads YSYEKL. CDR3 size: 16 residues. V gene TRBV4-1 combines with J gene TRBJ2-7, with TRBD1 as a possible D gene (5 bases). Sequenced material: CD4+ T cells from PBMCs, taken before stem cell transplantation. The sequence was obtained from a human donor with POMP-related autoinflammation and immune dysregulation (PRAID). CDR3 loop: CASSRGVTDTSYEQYF. DNA of the CDR3: TGCGCCAGCAGCCGTGGGGTTACGGACACCTCCTACGAGCAGTACTTC.